Described below is a single T cell receptor (beta chain) sequence and its context. A few counts support this clonotype. Which antigen it targets is not known. No base-level quality is on record; no much larger clone is a single base apart. Libraries were prepared through RACE. The reads were generated on a NextSeq 500. Library preparation attached unique molecular identifiers to individual cDNA molecules for quantitative, reproducible TCR counting. Each blood RNA sample was used to sequence both TCR alpha and TCR beta chains. Per the authors' processing: A median of about 100,000 TCRs per sample was observed, with a range of 23,224 to 690,600. The Decombinator software suite was used to annotate V, J and CDR3 in the TCR reads. To make PS versus PT1 abundance plots, every sample was subsampled to the same number of TCRs (28,000). TCRs were defined as expanded if absent before sensitization and observed at least eight times at the 2-week time point. TCRdb handled the public reads itself, with Q25 trimming in fastp and clone calling in MiXCR, and kept productive beta chains. Rows with one shared CDR3 protein collapse into an entry with the most common genes and DNA. TCRdb, rather than the study authors, made the V and J calls. In all, the sample holds 370,000 or so distinct CDR3 sequences, and approximately 5.1% of those were seen once. The ten largest clones take up 2% to 2.5% of the sample.

This sample stems from a study of human T cells and chemical hapten exposure (dated by TCRdb to about 2021). For context, the study as a whole: For sensitization, 2% DPC in acetone was applied to a roughly 2 cm by roughly 2 cm area of upper inner arm skin. Patients additionally received weekly therapeutic DPC doses to the scalp throughout the roughly 24-week study period. Patch testing was done on the upper back using Finn chambers containing 0.01% DPC, and results were scored after 6 days according to International Contact Dermatitis Research Group standards. The patient cohort, mostly female, included alopecia areata with under or over 50% scalp involvement, alopecia totalis and alopecia universalis. Libraries were pooled for sequencing, and per-sample TCR yields varied mainly because of small differences in library volumes within the pool. In alopecia patients, the study followed how the peripheral blood TCR repertoire changed in vivo over primary and secondary sensitization to diphenylcyclopropenone (DPC), a hapten. Blood samples were taken from patients before sensitization (week 0) and then at 2, 6 and about 24 weeks after DPC sensitization. Twenty-nine alopecia patients gave blood for TCR sequencing at one to four time points (pre-sensitization, 2, 6 and 24 weeks). Results and caveats for the whole study, not just this receptor: All patients had alopecia, a presumed autoimmune disease, so their immune response might differ from that of healthy individuals. No change with DPC sensitization was found in the number of TCRs above 1 in 1000 frequency, and no evidence of global repertoire structure alterations was found. Expanded TCRs formed significantly more large CDR3 similarity clusters than pre-sensitization or healthy control sets, consistent with antigen-driven responses. Repeated subsampling changed both the strength of the expansion versus patch-test correlation and the threshold at which the correlation became significant. A positive correlation was found between the number of PT1 expanded TCRs and patch test score, with significance reached at thresholds 8, 16 and 32 but not 4.

Relative to germline, V is 7 bases shorter and J is 0 bases shorter, with 11 bases between their ends. CDR1 and CDR2 are read off the germline V gene (reference sequence) as PRHDT and FYEKMQ. The CDR3 goes from the cysteine to the phenylalanine over 14 residues. This entry keeps only the CDR3 DNA: 42 bases, framed from base 1. The sample's time point label is to be understood as: patch test 1, 2 weeks after DPC sensitization. In light of the paper, this sample's treatment or condition label describes: therapeutic diphenylcyclopropenone sensitization with weekly scalp DPC. At each patch-test visit, blood was drawn before the patch test was applied. Patients were eligible if aged 18 to 70, diagnosed with alopecia and judged suitable for DPC therapy, and pregnant patients were excluded. Total RNA was isolated from unfractionated whole blood collected in Tempus Blood RNA tubes.

The sequence is built from TRBV13 and TRBJ2-3, with the D segment possibly TRBD1 or TRBD2, each aligning over 5 bases. The sequence was obtained from a woman aged 50 to 60 with alopecia areata. Some clones in this sample may be carry-over from other donors' samples. The input for sequencing was whole blood, taken in connection with sensitization to the hapten diphenylcyclopropenone (DPC). The CDR3 region: CASTQGRSTDTQYF. In nucleotide form, the sequence is TGTGCCAGCACCCAGGGACGAAGCACAGATACGCAGTATTTT.